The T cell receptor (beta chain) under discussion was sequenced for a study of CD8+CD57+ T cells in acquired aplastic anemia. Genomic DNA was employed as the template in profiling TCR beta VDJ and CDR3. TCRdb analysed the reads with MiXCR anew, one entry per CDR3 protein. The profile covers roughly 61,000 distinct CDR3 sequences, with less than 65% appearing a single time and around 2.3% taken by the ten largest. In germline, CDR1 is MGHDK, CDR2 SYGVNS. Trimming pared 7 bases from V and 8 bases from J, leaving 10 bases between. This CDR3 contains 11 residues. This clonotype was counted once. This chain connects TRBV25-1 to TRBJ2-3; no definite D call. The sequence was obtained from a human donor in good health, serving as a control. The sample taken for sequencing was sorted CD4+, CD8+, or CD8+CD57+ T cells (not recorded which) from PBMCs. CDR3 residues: CASMSVGTQYF. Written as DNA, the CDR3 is TGTGCCAGCATGTCGGTTGGTACGCAGTATTTT.